This paragraph covers one TCR beta chain sequence. This specimen comes from a study of blood T cell repertoires in COVID-19. Across the whole study: The origin of the acute and convalescent COVID-19 samples was the United States, Italy and Spain. Sample material is recorded as cDNA or gDNA derived from T cells, B-cell-depleted T cells, or PBMCs.

V shed 3 bases, J shed 9 bases, and the junction held 5 bases outside the gene matches. The CDR3 length is 12 residues. The V gene's germline CDR1 is LGHDT and CDR2 YNNKEL (reference sequence). Original data processing: Reference gene primer amplification in the assay estimated nucleated cell counts. TCRdb's table, derived via immunoSEQ multiplex PCR, lists solely in-frame clones and lacks some. The V and J calls and clone size come from that table; D and trimming were worked out from the DNA. The sample yields tens of thousands of clones, about nine tenths seen once. Sequencing was done on a sample of peripheral blood. This receptor was identified in a man aged 50 to 60 with active COVID-19. The chain has TRBV3-1 (or the pseudogene TRBV3-2) and TRBJ2-7; 7 positions agree with TRBD2. The CDR3 bases are TGTGCCAGCAGCCATATGAGGGAGGGGCAGTACTTC. This encodes CASSHMREGQYF.